This section outlines one T cell receptor beta chain sequence together with its context. This sample is part of a study of blood T cell repertoires in COVID-19. The data were produced by immunoSEQ multiplex PCR, yet TCRdb's version contains in-frame clones alone and is incomplete. The sample consists of 80,000 to 90,000 clones, around 87% of them appearing once. V trimming: 5 bases; J trimming: 2 bases; junction bases outside the gene matches: 3. The germline V gene has CDR1 MNHEY and CDR2 SMNVEV (reference sequence). The CDR3 extends over 15 amino acids. What was sequenced was peripheral blood. This TCR was sampled from a man aged 40-49 years with acute or convalescent COVID-19. J is TRBJ2-7 and V is TRBV27; 13 bases map to TRBD2. CDR3 residues: CASSHGLAGAYEQYF. Here the CDR3 DNA reads TGTGCCAGCAGTCACGGACTAGCGGGAGCCTACGAGCAGTACTTC.